This TCR beta chain originates from a study of T cell responses to AZD1222 COVID-19 vaccine. Study-wide results and limits: When two AZD1222 doses had been given, Spike-specific TCR breadth and depth rose. Regions left unmutated in variants are reportedly the target of nearly half of spike-specific TCRs.

The data were produced by immunoSEQ multiplex PCR, yet TCRdb's version contains in-frame clones alone and is incomplete. The table includes around 100,000 clones, approximately 90% detected once. V was cut by 1 base and J by 9 bases, with 13 bases left in between. The CDR3 runs 14 residues. Germline V lookup: CDR1 SEHNR, CDR2 FQNEAQ (reference sequence). This clone was detected a few times. Its antigen is as yet unknown. The material sequenced was peripheral blood, taken on day 0 of AZD1222 vaccination. The origin of this receptor is an adult in good health. V usage is TRBV7-9 and J usage is TRBJ2-1; perhaps TRBD1 as D (6 bases). CDR3 loop: CASSLGSQGTEQFF. The CDR3 DNA is TGTGCCAGCAGCTTAGGGTCGCAGGGGACTGAGCAGTTCTTC.